The present T cell receptor beta chain was sequenced within a study of early T cells in non-severe SARS-CoV-2 infection. Whole-study context: RNA in bulk from unsorted whole blood was sequenced, and chains were unpaired. Whole-study results and caveats: The matching step, a VDJdb search, favored anti-spike CD8 responses and missed private and CD4 specificities.

Unique molecular identifiers were added to individual cDNA molecules. TCRdb independently ran MiXCR on the 5' RACE reads; one entry per CDR3 protein. Of tens of thousands of distinct CDR3 sequences in the sample, around 14% were seen once. Deletions cut 6 bases from V and 7 bases from J, with 16 bases between. CDR3 length: 12 amino acids. Germline CDR1 and CDR2: DFQATT and SNEGSKA (reference sequence). On this clonotype: Antigen unknown.

V usage is TRBV20-1 and J usage is TRBJ2-7; perhaps TRBD2 as D (6 bases). The sequence was collected from an adult who was a healthcare worker with PCR-confirmed SARS-CoV-2 infection or an uninfected control (not recorded which). The sample was whole blood, taken at baseline. For the CDR3, the DNA is TGCAGTGCCCTGGGACTGCCTGAGGAGCAGTACTTC. This encodes CSALGLPEEQYF.